One and the same sample provided the 22 T cell receptor beta chains below, sequenced in a study of T-cell reconstitution after alpha-beta-depleted transplantation in children. Unique molecular identifiers featured in how the TCRbeta library was prepared. TCRdb called the PCR reads again in MiXCR, with one record for every CDR3 protein. This table has more than 200,000 distinct CDR3 sequences, over 20% appearing once. The material was PBMCs, obtained before TCRalphabeta/CD19-depleted stem cell transplant. These receptors were obtained from a girl aged 2 to 9 with Fanconi anemia, due to receive a stem cell transplant.

This clonotype has a handful of counts. V is TRBV7-2 and J is TRBJ2-3; unclear D gene. V was cut by 5 bases and J by 6 bases, with 18 bases left in between. In germline, CDR1 is SGHTA, CDR2 FQGNSA. CDR3 size: 15 residues. The CDR3 DNA is TGTGCCAGCAGCCCTGTAGTGTCGGGTCCCGATACGCAGTATTTT. Translation gives CASSPVVSGPDTQYF.

This clonotype came up many times. The V gene is TRBV29-1, the J gene TRBJ1-2; 8 positions agree with TRBD1. The CDR3 spans 15 residues. Germline values: CDR1 SQVTM, CDR2 ANQGSEA. V lost 6 bases, J lost 6 bases, and 15 bases stayed unmatched. The CDR3 sequence is CSVLPAGGGRHGYTF. The CDR3 nucleotides read TGCAGCGTCCTCCCAGCAGGGGGCGGACGACATGGCTACACCTTC.

V and J are TRBV2 and TRBJ2-6; D is undetermined. CDR3 length: 14 amino acids. Germline lookup yields CDR1 SNHLY and CDR2 FYNNEI. V was pared by 4 bases and J by 3 bases, with 7 bases between. The CDR3 DNA reads TGTGCCAGCAGTGCGGGTTATGGGGCCAACGTCCTGACTTTC. It codes for CASSAGYGANVLTF.

In this sample, this clonotype turned up many times. The rearrangement links TRBV7-6 to TRBJ2-7; D unresolved. This CDR3 spans 13 amino acids. The V gene's germline CDR1 is SGHVS and CDR2 FNYEAQ. V lost 1 base to trimming and J lost 3 bases, with 7 bases between them. CDR3 protein: CASSLEQFYEQYF. CDR3 nucleotides: TGTGCCAGCAGCTTAGAACAGTTCTACGAGCAGTACTTC. Together with reference TRBV7-6 and TRBJ2-7, the CDR3 gives the full variable domain: GAGVSQSPRYKVTKRGQDVALRCDPISGHVSLYWYRQALGQGPEFLTYFNYEAQQDKSGLPNDRFSAERPEGSISTLTIQRTEQRDSAMYRCASSLEQFYEQYFGPGTRLTVT.

The rearrangement joins TRBV20-1 to TRBJ2-7; weak D call: TRBD2 (5 bases). The CDR3 covers 12 residues. V was trimmed by 7 bases and J by 3 bases, leaving 13 bases between them. Germline CDR1 DFQATT, CDR2 SNEGSKA (reference sequence). Written as DNA, the CDR3 is TGCAGTGTTTGGACTGCAGTCTACGAGCAGTACTTC. Translated, it gives CSVWTAVYEQYF.

The chain joins TRBV20-1 to TRBJ2-1; 12 nucleotides line up with TRBD2. Trimming took 5 bases from V and 0 from J; bases not matched to a gene: 8. CDR1 is DFQATT and CDR2 is SNEGSKA in the germline V gene (reference sequence). The CDR3 has 17 residues. Written as DNA, the CDR3 is TGCAGTGCTTCCGGGACTAGCGGGCGGAGCTCCTACAATGAGCAGTTCTTC. It yields the protein CSASGTSGRSSYNEQFF.

The chain combines TRBV29-1 with TRBJ2-1, with D perhaps TRBD1 or TRBD2 (5 bases each). Germline V CDR1 and CDR2: SQVTM, ANQGSEA. The V end lost 5 bases, the J end lost 4 bases, and 12 bases lay between the germline ends. The CDR3 totals 13 residues. CDR3: CSVKWDRYNEQFF. The CDR3 coding sequence is TGCAGCGTTAAATGGGACCGATACAATGAGCAGTTCTTC.

This clonotype was found a few times. The chain has TRBV18 and TRBJ2-7, with 9 positions matching TRBD2. Germline lookup yields CDR1 KGHSH and CDR2 LQKENI. The CDR3 extends over 14 amino acids. The V segment lost 4 bases and the J segment 4 bases; nucleotides outside the gene matches: 5. This CDR3 reads CASSLAGAVYEQYF. The DNA of the CDR3 is TGTGCCAGCTCACTAGCGGGAGCGGTTTACGAGCAGTACTTC.

This clonotype was observed at least ten times. The junction shows a germline mismatch at one end, possibly a read error. The rearrangement uses TRBV5-6 and TRBJ2-1; 14 positions match TRBD2. This CDR3 is built from 14 residues. Looked up from germline, CDR1 is SGHDT and CDR2 is YYEEEE. CDR3 protein: CASSPIRLAGGSVF. The CDR3 DNA follows: TGTGCCAGCAGCCCCATCCGACTAGCGGGGGGGTCGGTCTTC.

The V call is TRBV20-1, the J call TRBJ2-7, with 10 positions matching TRBD2. CDR3 length: 13 amino acids. The ends lost 6 bases at V and 3 bases at J; junction bases unmatched: 5. The germline gives CDR1 DFQATT, CDR2 SNEGSKA (reference sequence). The CDR3, as DNA: TGCAGTGCCCCACTAGCGGGAAACTACGAGCAGTACTTC. Amino acid sequence: CSAPLAGNYEQYF.

V and J are TRBV4-1 and TRBJ2-7; D is ambiguous. The V and J ends lost 1 base and 12 bases respectively, with 13 bases between them. CDR3 length equals 12 residues. From germline, CDR1 is MGHRA and CDR2 YSYEKL. Here the CDR3 reads CASSQGLWPLYF. The CDR3 region has the DNA TGCGCCAGCAGCCAAGGGTTATGGCCTCTGTACTTC.

This clonotype occurred a few times. The J gene is TRBJ1-1, the V gene TRBV29-1; 9 nucleotides line up with TRBD1. The CDR3 length is 13 residues. Germline V gene lookup returns CDR1 SQVTM and CDR2 ANQGSEA. Germline trimming cut 2 bases from V and 3 bases from J; bases unmatched to any gene: 1. This chain's CDR3 is CSVERQGDTEAFF. The CDR3 nucleotides are TGCAGCGTTGAAAGACAGGGGGACACTGAAGCTTTCTTT.

This clonotype has ten or more counts. V and J are TRBV28 and TRBJ1-2, with D possibly TRBD1 on 6 matching bases. V was clipped by 5 bases and J by 8 bases, with 12 bases between them. Germline loops: CDR1 MDHEN, CDR2 SYDVKM. CDR3 length: 12 residues. CDR3 nucleotides: TGTGCCAGCAGTAGGACAGTAGAAGGCTACACCTTC. Residues: CASSRTVEGYTF.

The sample holds many counts of this clonotype. J is TRBJ2-7 and V is TRBV5-1, with D unresolved. The CDR3 spans 14 residues. In germline, CDR1 is SGHRS, CDR2 YFSETQ. With 4 bases removed from V and 3 bases from J, the gap between germline ends came to 14 bases. DNA for the CDR3: TGCGCCAGCAGCCTCTATCCCATCGGCTACGAGCAGTACTTC. It yields the protein CASSLYPIGYEQYF.

This clonotype has ten or more counts. The chain recombines TRBV29-1 with TRBJ2-5, with 7 bases lining up with TRBD1. Germline V gene sequence: CDR1 SQVTM, CDR2 ANQGSEA. Trimming at V came to 7 bases and at J to 4 bases, leaving 12 bases not matched to a gene. This CDR3 has 14 amino acids. The CDR3 DNA is TGCAGCGCCAACCTCGGGACAGAAATAGAGACCCAGTACTTC. Translated, it gives CSANLGTEIETQYF.

This clonotype was picked up many times. This sequence joins TRBV20-1 and TRBJ2-1; TRBD2 agrees at 8 bases. V was pared by 5 bases and J by 9 bases, with 12 bases of the junction left unmatched. CDR3 length: 14 amino acids. In germline, CDR1 is DFQATT, CDR2 SNEGSKA (reference sequence). This CDR3 is CSASPGLEIFEQFF. The CDR3, as DNA: TGCAGTGCTTCCCCGGGACTAGAAATATTTGAGCAGTTCTTC.

The chain employs TRBV20-1 and TRBJ2-3, with D perhaps matching TRBD1 or TRBD2 (5 bases each). Trimming took 7 bases from V and 3 from J, leaving 11 bases between them. The CDR3 is 12 amino acids. Germline CDR1 and CDR2: DFQATT and SNEGSKA (reference sequence). CDR3 nucleotides: TGCAGTGGAGGGGCAAGGACAGATACGCAGTATTTT. This codes for CSGGARTDTQYF.

This clonotype came up once. The chain has TRBV2 and TRBJ2-3, with 7 bases lining up with TRBD2. Germline V CDR1 and CDR2: SNHLY, FYNNEI. The V segment lost 5 bases and the J segment 2 bases; nucleotides outside the gene matches: 10. The CDR3 consists of 16 residues. The CDR3 is CASSSLLAFVTDTQYF. The CDR3 nucleotides read TGTGCCAGCAGTTCCTTACTAGCGTTCGTCACAGATACGCAGTATTTT.

The rearrangement joins TRBV4-1 to TRBJ1-1, with D perhaps TRBD1 (5 bases). CDR3 length equals 17 residues. V gave up 0 bases and J gave up 5 bases, with 19 bases separating them. In germline, CDR1 is MGHRA, CDR2 YSYEKL. The CDR3 region is CASSQDNRGAGGTEAFF. The CDR3 nucleotides are TGCGCCAGCAGCCAAGATAATCGAGGGGCCGGGGGGACTGAAGCTTTCTTT.

This clonotype has a count of ten or more. The rearrangement uses TRBV20-1 and TRBJ2-1, with unresolved D. Looked up from germline, CDR1 is DFQATT and CDR2 is SNEGSKA (reference sequence). Trimming removed 6 bases at V and 6 bases at J, with 3 bases between. The CDR3 extends over 9 amino acids. The CDR3 DNA reads TGCAGTGCGCTCAATGAGCAGTTCTTC. Protein: CSALNEQFF.

This clonotype was seen many times. This sequence joins TRBV7-9 and TRBJ2-7; D perhaps matches TRBD1 (6 bases). The CDR3 has 12 amino acids. V was pared by 5 bases and J by 4 bases, with 9 bases between. Germline V gene lookup returns CDR1 SEHNR and CDR2 FQNEAQ (reference sequence). The DNA of the CDR3 is TGTGCCAGCAGCAACCAGGGGTACGAGCAGTACTTC. Translating gives CASSNQGYEQYF.

In this sample, this clonotype turned up many times. V gene TRBV15 combines with J gene TRBJ2-7; 9 nucleotides agree with TRBD1. V was clipped by 0 bases and J by 3 bases; unmatched bases: 9. CDR1 is LNHNV, CDR2 YYDKDF, per germline (reference sequence). CDR3 length equals 17 residues. CDR3 sequence reads: CATSRDGGQGINYEQYF. The CDR3 DNA reads TGTGCCACCAGCAGAGATGGCGGACAGGGGATTAACTACGAGCAGTACTTC.